These 31 T cell receptor beta chains share one sample of origin, sequenced in a study of blood T cell repertoires in COVID-19. Repertoires were generated with immunoSEQ multiplex PCR, while TCRdb's copy carries only in-frame clones and drops some. In the table there are about 68,000 clones, 75% to 90% of which are singletons. Sequenced sample: peripheral blood. The receptors derive from a human donor in a cohort sampled during active COVID-19.

This chain's CDR3 is CASSLSTVFPLYF. For the CDR3, the DNA is TGTGCCAGCAGTTTATCCACAGTGTTTCCCCTGTACTTC. The J gene is TRBJ2-7, the V gene TRBV27, with D hard to call. The germline V gene has CDR1 MNHEY and CDR2 SMNVEV (reference sequence). V gave up 0 bases and J gave up 12 bases, with 15 bases separating them. This CDR3 has 13 residues.

The chain joins TRBV6-2 or TRBV6-3 to TRBJ1-1; tentative D call: TRBD1 (5 bases). Germline assignment: CDR1 MNHEY and CDR2 SVGEGT. Trimming shortened V by 4 bases and J by 1 base, and 19 bases separated the two germline ends. CDR3 length: 17 amino acids. This CDR3 is CASSSPGLSLENTEAFF. CDR3 nucleotides: TGTGCCAGCAGTTCTCCGGGACTCTCGCTCGAGAACACTGAAGCTTTCTTT.

This clone was picked up one time. This chain connects TRBV24-1 to TRBJ2-4, with 9 bases aligning to TRBD2. The V gene's germline CDR1 is KGHDR and CDR2 SFDVKD. The trim removed 4 bases at V and 8 bases at J, leaving 8 bases unmatched. This CDR3 contains 15 residues. The CDR3, as DNA: TGTGCCACCAGTGACCGTATAGCGGGAGTAGACATTCAGTACTTC. Encoded protein: CATSDRIAGVDIQYF.

The chain employs TRBV28 and TRBJ2-1, with D maybe TRBD2 (6 bases). The CDR3 is 14 amino acids. CDR1 and CDR2 from the germline V gene are MDHEN and SYDVKM. Trimming pared 5 bases from V and 0 bases from J, leaving 8 bases between. DNA of the CDR3: TGTGCCAGCAGTCCGCGGGACTCCTACAATGAGCAGTTCTTC. Protein: CASSPRDSYNEQFF. The variable domain in full, completed from reference TRBV28 and TRBJ2-1, reads DVKVTQSSRYLVKRTGEKVFLECVQDMDHENMFWYRQDPGLGLRLIYFSYDVKMKEKGDIPEGYSVSREKKERFSLILESASTNQTSMYLCASSPRDSYNEQFFGPGTRLTVL.

The gene calls are TRBV7-9 and TRBJ1-4; 10 nucleotides match TRBD1. The CDR3 covers 20 residues. J gave up 0 bases and V 5 bases, and 15 bases lay outside the gene matches. Germline lookup yields CDR1 SEHNR and CDR2 FQNEAQ (reference sequence). The CDR3 DNA sequence: TGTGCCAGCAGCGGGGAACCCGGGACAGGGGCGATTGCAACTAATGAAAAACTGTTTTTT. This translates into CASSGEPGTGAIATNEKLFF.

The chain combines TRBV7-2 with TRBJ2-1; TRBD2 might be the D (5 bases). This CDR3 has 18 amino acids. V was shortened by 7 bases and J by 8 bases, with 30 bases between the two germline ends. Germline-derived CDR1 and CDR2 are SGHTA and FQGNSA. The CDR3 sequence is CASTGETLGSLIFYEQFF. CDR3 DNA: TGTGCCAGCACCGGGGAGACTTTAGGATCTTTGATTTTCTATGAGCAGTTCTTC.

This clone came up a few times. The chain uses TRBV7-2 and TRBJ1-2; D gene ambiguous. The CDR3 spans 13 residues. Germline V lookup: CDR1 SGHTA, CDR2 FQGNSA. The ends were cut back, 1 base at V and 7 bases at J, with 10 bases in the middle. The CDR3 protein is CASSLGEGSGYTF. Here the CDR3 DNA reads TGTGCCAGCAGCTTAGGGGAGGGTAGTGGCTACACCTTC.

J is TRBJ2-5 and V is TRBV28; D ambiguous. CDR3 length: 13 amino acids. V was shortened by 3 bases and J by 2 bases, with 7 bases between the two germline ends. CDR1 and CDR2 from the germline V gene are MDHEN and SYDVKM. The CDR3 reads CASSLSSQETQYF. CDR3 coding DNA: TGTGCCAGCAGTTTGAGCTCACAAGAGACCCAGTACTTC.

The chain has TRBV3-1 (or the pseudogene TRBV3-2) and TRBJ2-2, with 7 bases fitting TRBD1. The germline gives CDR1 LGHDT, CDR2 YNNKEL (reference sequence). CDR3 length equals 16 residues. Germline trimming cut 7 bases from V and 7 bases from J; bases unmatched to any gene: 15. CDR3 DNA sequence: TGTGCCAGCACCCTACTGGGCCAAACAGGGGTCGGGGAGCTGTTTTTT. Amino acid sequence: CASTLLGQTGVGELFF.

This sequence joins TRBV28 and TRBJ1-2; maybe TRBD1 (5 bases). Trimming stripped 2 bases from V and 14 bases from J, with 18 bases between. The CDR3 runs 13 residues. Per the germline V gene, CDR1 is MDHEN and CDR2 is SYDVKM. The CDR3 region is CASSLHFRVGFTF. The CDR3 DNA is TGTGCCAGCAGTTTACACTTCAGGGTAGGGTTTACCTTC.

The rearrangement uses TRBV7-8 and TRBJ1-1; weak D call: TRBD1 (6 bases). Germline CDR1 is SGHVS and CDR2 is FQNEAQ. V was pared by 1 base and J by 1 base, with 10 bases between. The CDR3 covers 15 residues. CDR3 loop: CASSLERGRNTEAFF. CDR3 bases: TGTGCCAGCAGCTTAGAAAGGGGGAGGAACACTGAAGCTTTCTTT.

The rearrangement joins TRBV25-1 to TRBJ2-2; 10 bases are a match to TRBD1. The V and J ends lost 6 bases and 8 bases, in that order; junction bases with no gene match: 9. Looked up from germline, CDR1 is MGHDK and CDR2 is SYGVNS. This CDR3 is 15 amino acids long. CDR3 sequence reads: CASRSTGGPSGELFF. CDR3 nucleotide sequence: TGTGCCAGCAGATCGACAGGGGGCCCATCGGGGGAGCTGTTTTTT.

The chain joins TRBV6-6 to TRBJ2-7; no definite D call. V lost 1 base and J 6 bases, leaving 16 bases between the germline ends. The CDR3 spans 15 residues. The germline V gene encodes CDR1 MNHNY and CDR2 SVGAGI (reference sequence). CDR3 DNA: TGTGCCAGCAGTTACTGGTCACAGTCTCCCGGCGAGCAGTACTTC. Amino acid sequence: CASSYWSQSPGEQYF.

The rearrangement joins TRBV18 to TRBJ2-1, with 14 bases matching TRBD2. V lost 4 bases, J lost 6 bases, and 5 bases stayed unmatched. The length of the CDR3 is 16 residues. Germline values: CDR1 KGHSH, CDR2 LQKENI. DNA for the CDR3: TGTGCCAGCTCACTTCCGGGACTAGCGGGAGTCAATGAGCAGTTCTTC. Translating it yields CASSLPGLAGVNEQFF.

The chain uses TRBV24-1 and TRBJ1-2; a weak D match, TRBD1 (5 bases). Trimming shortened V by 4 bases and J by 0 bases, and 17 bases separated the two germline ends. Germline V gene lookup returns CDR1 KGHDR and CDR2 SFDVKD. This CDR3 spans 17 amino acids. The CDR3 protein is CATSDPSGEGTNYGYTF. The CDR3 DNA reads TGTGCCACCAGTGACCCCTCGGGGGAGGGGACTAACTATGGCTACACCTTC.

The rearrangement links TRBV11-2 to TRBJ2-2, with TRBD2 identical over 10 bases. The trim removed 2 bases at V and 5 bases at J, leaving 2 bases unmatched. This CDR3 comprises 15 residues. CDR1 is SGHAT, CDR2 FQNNGV, per germline. Written as DNA, the CDR3 is TGTGCCAGCAGCTTATTACTAGCGGGGACCGGGGAGCTGTTTTTT. Amino acid sequence: CASSLLLAGTGELFF.

V and J are TRBV24-1 and TRBJ1-2; 8 bases agree with TRBD1. The CDR3 has 14 residues. Trimming at V came to 4 bases and at J to 8 bases, leaving 8 bases not matched to a gene. CDR1 KGHDR and CDR2 SFDVKD come from the germline V gene. The CDR3 protein is CATSDPGQGKGYTF. The CDR3 nucleotides read TGTGCCACCAGTGACCCAGGACAGGGAAAAGGCTACACCTTC.

This chain joins TRBV7-2 and TRBJ2-1, with D maybe TRBD2 (6 bases). V shed 5 bases and J shed 4 bases, with 24 bases lying between them. Germline CDR1 SGHTA, CDR2 FQGNSA. The CDR3 is 18 amino acids. CDR3 bases: TGTGCCAGCAGCCTACCCCGGGACTTTAGTTTCACTTACAATGAGCAGTTCTTC. Its translation: CASSLPRDFSFTYNEQFF.

This chain joins TRBV4-1 and TRBJ2-3, with TRBD1 identical over 8 bases. V lost 3 bases and J lost 5; bases outside the gene matches: 10. The CDR3 length is 16 residues. CDR1 MGHRA and CDR2 YSYEKL come from the germline V gene. The CDR3 nucleotides read TGCGCCAGCAGCCACCCAGGAAGGACAGGGAGAGATACGCAGTATTTT. This encodes CASSHPGRTGRDTQYF.

The rearrangement links TRBV27 to TRBJ1-4; 7 bases fit TRBD1. With 6 bases clipped from V and 4 bases from J, the junction kept 8 bases outside the gene matches. This CDR3 is built from 15 residues. Germline V CDR1 and CDR2: MNHEY, SMNVEV (reference sequence). CDR3 residues: CASRPGQSYNEKLFF. CDR3 DNA: TGTGCCAGCAGGCCGGGACAGAGCTATAATGAAAAACTGTTTTTT.

The rearrangement uses TRBV5-1 and TRBJ2-3; D gene unclear. Germline CDR1 SGHRS, CDR2 YFSETQ. Trimming removed 2 bases at V and 3 bases at J, with 4 bases between. The CDR3 sequence is 12 residues long. CDR3 residues: CASSFSTDTQYF. For the CDR3, the DNA is TGCGCCAGCAGCTTTTCGACAGATACGCAGTATTTT.

This clone was detected a few times. The rearrangement uses TRBV2 and TRBJ2-6; D ambiguous. The V gene lost 4 bases and the J gene lost 0 bases, with 4 bases spanning the gap. This CDR3 is built from 14 residues. CDR1 SNHLY and CDR2 FYNNEI come from the germline V gene. CDR3 amino acids: CASSALSGANVLTF. CDR3 DNA: TGTGCCAGCAGTGCACTCTCTGGGGCCAACGTCCTGACTTTC.

This clone has only one observation. The chain links TRBV19 to TRBJ1-1, with D tentatively TRBD1 (5 bases). The CDR3 has 14 residues. The V and J ends lost 8 bases and 4 bases respectively, with 17 bases between them. Germline V gene lookup returns CDR1 LNHDA and CDR2 SQIVND (reference sequence). The DNA of the CDR3 is TGTGCCAGTGCAACCACAGGATCGGGCACTGAAGCTTTCTTT. It specifies CASATTGSGTEAFF.

The V and J genes are TRBV5-1 and TRBJ1-4; TRBD1 matches 8 bases. This CDR3 is built from 15 residues. J lost 1 base, V lost 2 bases, and 1 base had no gene match. Germline V lookup: CDR1 SGHRS, CDR2 YFSETQ. This chain's CDR3 is CASSLQGETNEKLFF. DNA of the CDR3: TGCGCCAGCAGCTTACAGGGGGAAACTAATGAAAAACTGTTTTTT.

This clone was detected only once. The genes are TRBV5-1 and TRBJ1-1; 7 bases line up with TRBD1. Germline V gene sequence: CDR1 SGHRS, CDR2 YFSETQ. The ends lost 2 bases at V and 1 base at J; junction bases unmatched: 11. The CDR3 consists of 17 residues. The CDR3 bases are TGCGCCAGCAGCTTACAAGCCGGGACAGCGAAGAACACTGAAGCTTTCTTT. Protein product: CASSLQAGTAKNTEAFF.

The rearrangement joins TRBV24-1 to TRBJ1-5; a weak D match, TRBD1 (6 bases). The CDR3 sequence is 14 residues long. The ends were cut back, 2 bases at V and 6 bases at J, with 10 bases in the middle. CDR1 KGHDR and CDR2 SFDVKD come from the germline V gene. The CDR3: CATSDSRGVQPQHF. The CDR3 nucleotides are TGTGCCACCAGTGATTCCAGGGGCGTTCAGCCCCAGCATTTT.

This rearrangement joins TRBV7-2 to TRBJ1-5; 7 nucleotides line up with TRBD1. J gave up 2 bases and V 3 bases, and 7 bases lay outside the gene matches. This CDR3 contains 16 residues. CDR1 SGHTA and CDR2 FQGNSA come from the germline V gene. Written as DNA, the CDR3 is TGTGCCAGCAGCTTGCTCGGGACAGTTGGCAATCAGCCCCAGCATTTT. This translates into CASSLLGTVGNQPQHF. Using reference TRBV7-2 and TRBJ1-5 for the parts outside the CDR3, the full variable domain is GAGVSQSPSNKVTEKGKDVELRCDPISGHTALYWYRQSLGQGLEFLIYFQGNSAPDKSGLPSDRFSAERTGGSVSTLTIQRTQQEDSAVYLCASSLLGTVGNQPQHFGDGTRLSIL.

This chain joins TRBV6-2 or TRBV6-3 and TRBJ2-1; TRBD2 matches 8 bases. This CDR3 comprises 15 residues. Germline values: CDR1 MNHEY, CDR2 SVGEGT. V shed 0 bases and J 9 bases; nucleotides not matched to a gene: 7. CDR3 region: CASSYSGGRRLEQFF. The CDR3 nucleotides read TGTGCCAGCAGTTACTCTGGCGGGAGGCGCCTTGAGCAGTTCTTC.

This chain connects TRBV28 to TRBJ1-2; D perhaps matches TRBD1 (6 bases). CDR3 length: 16 amino acids. Germline loops: CDR1 MDHEN, CDR2 SYDVKM. The germline V and J ends were trimmed by 5 bases and 7 bases, with 23 bases remaining between them. CDR3 in DNA: TGTGCCAGCAGTCCCTACTCGGGAGGGGGTAGCGGTGGCTACACCTTC. This gives the protein CASSPYSGGGSGGYTF.

CDR3: CASSLFMASTLTGKAFF. The CDR3, as DNA: TGTGCCAGCAGTTTATTTATGGCCTCTACCCTGACAGGGAAAGCTTTCTTT. The chain joins TRBV28 to TRBJ1-1; the match to TRBD1 covers 7 bases. Germline CDR1 is MDHEN and CDR2 is SYDVKM. The CDR3 spans 17 residues. With 1 base clipped from V and 9 bases from J, the junction kept 17 bases outside the gene matches.

The rearrangement links TRBV7-9 to TRBJ1-1, with D possibly being TRBD1 (5 bases). Trimming took off 3 bases at V and 1 base at J, with 9 bases between the two ends. The germline V gene has CDR1 SEHNR and CDR2 FQNEAQ (reference sequence). This CDR3 contains 14 residues. The CDR3 coding sequence is TGTGCCAGCAGCTTTCAGGGCGGGAACACTGAAGCTTTCTTT. The encoded protein is CASSFQGGNTEAFF.